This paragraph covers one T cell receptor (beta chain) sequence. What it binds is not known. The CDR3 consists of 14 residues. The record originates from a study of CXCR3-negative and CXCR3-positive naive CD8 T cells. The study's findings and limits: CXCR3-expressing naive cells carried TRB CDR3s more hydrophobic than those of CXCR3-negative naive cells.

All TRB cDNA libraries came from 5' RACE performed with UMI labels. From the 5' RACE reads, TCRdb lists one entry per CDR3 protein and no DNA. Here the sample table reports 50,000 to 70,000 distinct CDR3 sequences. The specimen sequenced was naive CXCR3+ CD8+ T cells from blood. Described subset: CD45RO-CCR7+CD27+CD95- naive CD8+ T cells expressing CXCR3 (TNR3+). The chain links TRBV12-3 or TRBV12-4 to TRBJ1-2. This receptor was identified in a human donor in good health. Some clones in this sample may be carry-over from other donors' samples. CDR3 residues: CASSPRPANYGYTF.